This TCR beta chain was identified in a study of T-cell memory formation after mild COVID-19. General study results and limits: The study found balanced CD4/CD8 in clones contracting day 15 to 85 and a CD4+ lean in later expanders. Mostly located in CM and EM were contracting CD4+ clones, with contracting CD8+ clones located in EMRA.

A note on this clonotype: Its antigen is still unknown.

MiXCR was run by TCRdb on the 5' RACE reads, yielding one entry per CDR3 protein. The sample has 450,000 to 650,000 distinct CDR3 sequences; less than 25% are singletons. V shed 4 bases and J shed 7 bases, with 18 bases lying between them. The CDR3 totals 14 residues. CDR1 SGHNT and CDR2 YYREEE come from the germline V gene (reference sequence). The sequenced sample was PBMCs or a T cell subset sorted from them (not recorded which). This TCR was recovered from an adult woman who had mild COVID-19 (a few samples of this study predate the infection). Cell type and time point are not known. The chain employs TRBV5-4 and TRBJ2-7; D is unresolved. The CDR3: CASSQPDGATEQYF. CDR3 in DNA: TGTGCCAGCAGCCAGCCGGACGGCGCTACTGAGCAGTACTTC.